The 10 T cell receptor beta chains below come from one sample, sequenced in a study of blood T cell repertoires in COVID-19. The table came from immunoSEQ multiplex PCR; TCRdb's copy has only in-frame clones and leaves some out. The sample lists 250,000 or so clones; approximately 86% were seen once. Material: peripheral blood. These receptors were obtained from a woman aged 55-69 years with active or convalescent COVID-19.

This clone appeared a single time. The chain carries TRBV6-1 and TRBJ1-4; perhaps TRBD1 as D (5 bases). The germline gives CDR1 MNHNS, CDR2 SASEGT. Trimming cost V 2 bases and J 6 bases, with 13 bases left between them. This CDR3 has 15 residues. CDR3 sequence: CASSEWTSRDEKLFF. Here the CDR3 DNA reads TGTGCCAGCAGTGAATGGACATCTCGAGATGAAAAACTGTTTTTT.

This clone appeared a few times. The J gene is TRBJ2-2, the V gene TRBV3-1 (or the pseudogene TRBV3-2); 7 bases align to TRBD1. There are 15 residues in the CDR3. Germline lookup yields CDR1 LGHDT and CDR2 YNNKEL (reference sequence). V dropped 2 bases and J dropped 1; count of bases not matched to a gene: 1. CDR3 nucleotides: TGTGCCAGCAGCCAAAGGGACAGGAACACCGGGGAGCTGTTTTTT. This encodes CASSQRDRNTGELFF.

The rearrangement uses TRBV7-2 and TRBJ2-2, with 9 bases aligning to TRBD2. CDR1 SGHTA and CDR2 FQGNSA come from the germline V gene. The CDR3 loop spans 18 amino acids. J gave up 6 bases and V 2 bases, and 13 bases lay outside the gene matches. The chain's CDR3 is CASSLLREGLPLSGELFF. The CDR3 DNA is TGTGCCAGCAGCTTATTGCGGGAGGGCCTCCCTCTGTCCGGGGAGCTGTTTTTT.

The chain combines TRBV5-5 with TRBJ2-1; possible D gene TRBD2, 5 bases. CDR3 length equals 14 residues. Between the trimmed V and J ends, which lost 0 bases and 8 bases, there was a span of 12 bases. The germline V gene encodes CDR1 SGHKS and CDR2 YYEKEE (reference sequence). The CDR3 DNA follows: TGTGCCAGCAGCTTGGGAGGGATGAGCGATGAGCAGTTCTTC. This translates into CASSLGGMSDEQFF.

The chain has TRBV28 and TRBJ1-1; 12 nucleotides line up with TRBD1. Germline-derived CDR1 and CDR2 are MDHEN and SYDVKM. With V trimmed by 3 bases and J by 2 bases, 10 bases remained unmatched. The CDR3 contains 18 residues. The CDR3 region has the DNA TGTGCCAGCAGTTTCCCCTTGGGACAGGGGGCGAGTAACACTGAAGCTTTCTTT. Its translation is CASSFPLGQGASNTEAFF.

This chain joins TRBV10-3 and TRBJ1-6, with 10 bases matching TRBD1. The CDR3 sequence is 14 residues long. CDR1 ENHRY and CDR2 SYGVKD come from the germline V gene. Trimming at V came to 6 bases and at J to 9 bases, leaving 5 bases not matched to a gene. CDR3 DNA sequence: TGTGCCATCAGCCCGGGGACAGGGGCTTCACCCCTCCACTTT. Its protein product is CAISPGTGASPLHF.

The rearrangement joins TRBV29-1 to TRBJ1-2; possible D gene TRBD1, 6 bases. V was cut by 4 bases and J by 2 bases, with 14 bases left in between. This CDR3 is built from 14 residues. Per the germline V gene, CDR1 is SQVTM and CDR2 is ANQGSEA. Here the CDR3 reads CSVAGTGTNYGYTF. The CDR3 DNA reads TGCAGCGTTGCGGGCACCGGGACAAACTATGGCTACACCTTC. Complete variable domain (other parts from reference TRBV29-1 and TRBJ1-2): SAVISQKPSRDICQRGTSLTIQCQVDSQVTMMFWYRQQPGQSLTLIATANQGSEATYESGFVIDKFPISRPNLTFSTLTVSNMSPEDSSIYLCSVAGTGTNYGYTFGSGTRLTVV.

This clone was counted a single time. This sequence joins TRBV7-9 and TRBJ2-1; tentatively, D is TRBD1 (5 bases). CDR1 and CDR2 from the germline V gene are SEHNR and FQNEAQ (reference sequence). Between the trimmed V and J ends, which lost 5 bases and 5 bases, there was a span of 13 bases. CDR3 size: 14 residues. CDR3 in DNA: TGTGCCAGCAGCCCTCCCGTACAGGACAATGAGCAGTTCTTC. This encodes CASSPPVQDNEQFF.

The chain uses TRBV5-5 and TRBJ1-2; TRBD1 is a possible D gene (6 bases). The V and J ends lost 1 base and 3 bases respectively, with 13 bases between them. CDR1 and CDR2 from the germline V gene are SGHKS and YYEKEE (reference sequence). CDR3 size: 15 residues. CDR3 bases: TGTGCCAGCAGCTTGATGGGGGCAAGCGACTATGGCTACACCTTC. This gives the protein CASSLMGASDYGYTF.

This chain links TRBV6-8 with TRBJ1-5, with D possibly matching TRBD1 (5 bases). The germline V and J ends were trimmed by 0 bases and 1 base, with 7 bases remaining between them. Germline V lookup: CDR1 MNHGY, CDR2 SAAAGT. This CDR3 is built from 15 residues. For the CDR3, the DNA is TGTGCCAGCAGTTACTCCTCAGGGAGCAATCAGCCCCAGCATTTT. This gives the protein CASSYSSGSNQPQHF.